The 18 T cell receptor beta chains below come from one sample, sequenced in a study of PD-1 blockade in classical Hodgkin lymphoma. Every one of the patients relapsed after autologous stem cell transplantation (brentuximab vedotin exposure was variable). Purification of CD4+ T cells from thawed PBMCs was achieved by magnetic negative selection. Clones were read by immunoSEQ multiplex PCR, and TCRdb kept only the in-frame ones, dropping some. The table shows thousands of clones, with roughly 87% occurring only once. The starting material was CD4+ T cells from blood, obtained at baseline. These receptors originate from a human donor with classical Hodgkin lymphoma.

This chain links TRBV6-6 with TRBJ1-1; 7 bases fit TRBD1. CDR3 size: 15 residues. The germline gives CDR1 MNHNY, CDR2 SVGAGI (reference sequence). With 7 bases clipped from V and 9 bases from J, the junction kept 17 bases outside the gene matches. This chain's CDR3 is CASTMGDRDAAKAFF. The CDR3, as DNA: TGTGCCAGCACCATGGGTGACAGGGACGCGGCGAAAGCTTTCTTT.

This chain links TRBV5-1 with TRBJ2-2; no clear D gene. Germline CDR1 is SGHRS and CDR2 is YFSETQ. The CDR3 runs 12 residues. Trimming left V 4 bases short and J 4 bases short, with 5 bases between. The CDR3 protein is CASSRSTGELFF. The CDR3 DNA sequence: TGCGCCAGCAGCCGGAGCACCGGGGAGCTGTTTTTT.

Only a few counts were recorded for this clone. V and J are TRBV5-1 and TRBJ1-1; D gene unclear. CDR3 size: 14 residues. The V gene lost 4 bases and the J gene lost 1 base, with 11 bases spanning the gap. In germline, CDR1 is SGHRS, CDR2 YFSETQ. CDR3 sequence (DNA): TGCGCCAGCAGCCCCGGCTATCCGAACACTGAAGCTTTCTTT. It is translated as CASSPGYPNTEAFF.

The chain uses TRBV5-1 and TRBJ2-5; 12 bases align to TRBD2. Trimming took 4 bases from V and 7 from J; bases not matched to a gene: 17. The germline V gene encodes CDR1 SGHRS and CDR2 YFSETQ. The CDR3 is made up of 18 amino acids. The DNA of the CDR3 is TGCGCCAGCAGCCCAGGTCCCCCGACTAGCGGGGGAAGGGGGACCCAGTACTTC. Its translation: CASSPGPPTSGGRGTQYF.

CDR3 DNA sequence: TGTGCCAGCAGTTTCGATCCCGGGACCAGAGCCTTATCAACGCAGTATTTT. This sequence encodes CASSFDPGTRALSTQYF. The V gene is TRBV28, the J gene TRBJ2-3; D may be TRBD1 or TRBD2 (5 bases each). The CDR3 runs 17 residues. Germline CDR1 is MDHEN and CDR2 is SYDVKM. Trimming cost V 3 bases and J 9 bases, with 25 bases left between them. Using reference TRBV28 and TRBJ2-3 for the parts outside the CDR3, the full variable domain is DVKVTQSSRYLVKRTGEKVFLECVQDMDHENMFWYRQDPGLGLRLIYFSYDVKMKEKGDIPEGYSVSREKKERFSLILESASTNQTSMYLCASSFDPGTRALSTQYFGPGTRLTVL.

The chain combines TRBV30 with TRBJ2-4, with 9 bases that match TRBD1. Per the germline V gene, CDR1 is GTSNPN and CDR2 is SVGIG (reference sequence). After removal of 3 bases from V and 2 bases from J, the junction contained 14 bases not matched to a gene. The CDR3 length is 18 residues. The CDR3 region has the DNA TGTGCCTGGAGCATAACAGGGGGCCCATTTCCGTCCAAAAACATTCAGTACTTC. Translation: CAWSITGGPFPSKNIQYF.

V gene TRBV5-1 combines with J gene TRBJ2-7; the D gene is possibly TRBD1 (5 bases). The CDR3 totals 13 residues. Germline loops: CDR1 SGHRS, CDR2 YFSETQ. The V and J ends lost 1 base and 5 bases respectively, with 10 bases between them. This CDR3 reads CASSLLRGHEQYF. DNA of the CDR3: TGCGCCAGCAGCTTGCTTAGGGGTCACGAGCAGTACTTC.

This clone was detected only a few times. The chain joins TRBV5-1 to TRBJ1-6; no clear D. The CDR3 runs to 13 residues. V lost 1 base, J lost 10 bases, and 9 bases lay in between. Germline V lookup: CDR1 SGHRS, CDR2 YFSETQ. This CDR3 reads CASSLMETSPLHF. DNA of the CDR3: TGCGCCAGCAGCTTGATGGAGACATCACCCCTCCACTTT. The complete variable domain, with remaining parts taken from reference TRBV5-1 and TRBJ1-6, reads KAGVTQTPRYLIKTRGQQVTLSCSPISGHRSVSWYQQTPGQGLQFLFEYFSETQRNKGNFPGRFSGRQFSNSRSEMNVSTLELGDSALYLCASSLMETSPLHFGNGTRLTVT.

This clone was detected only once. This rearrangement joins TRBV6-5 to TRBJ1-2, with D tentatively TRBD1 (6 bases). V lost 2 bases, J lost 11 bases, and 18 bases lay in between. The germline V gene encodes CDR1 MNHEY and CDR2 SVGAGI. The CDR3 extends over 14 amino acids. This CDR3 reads CASSYRRTAISYTF. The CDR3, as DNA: TGTGCCAGCAGTTACCGTCGGACAGCGATCTCATACACCTTC.

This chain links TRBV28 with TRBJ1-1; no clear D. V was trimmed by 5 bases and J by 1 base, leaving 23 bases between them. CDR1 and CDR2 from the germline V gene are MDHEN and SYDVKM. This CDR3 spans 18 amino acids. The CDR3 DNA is TGTGCCAGCAGTCATACCCCTCAGTTTTTCCAGCAGAACACTGAAGCTTTCTTT. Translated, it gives CASSHTPQFFQQNTEAFF.

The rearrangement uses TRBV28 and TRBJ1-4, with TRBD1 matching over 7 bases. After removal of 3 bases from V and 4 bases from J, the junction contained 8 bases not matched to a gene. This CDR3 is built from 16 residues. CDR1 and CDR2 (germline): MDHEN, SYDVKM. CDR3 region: CASSFQGTASNEKLFF. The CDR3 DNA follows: TGTGCCAGCAGTTTCCAAGGGACAGCGAGTAATGAAAAACTGTTTTTT.

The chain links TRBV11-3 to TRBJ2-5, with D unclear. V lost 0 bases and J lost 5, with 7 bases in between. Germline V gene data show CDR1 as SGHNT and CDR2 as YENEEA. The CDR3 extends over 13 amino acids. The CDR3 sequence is CASSLDGLETQYF. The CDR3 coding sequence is TGTGCCAGCAGCTTAGATGGGTTGGAGACCCAGTACTTC.

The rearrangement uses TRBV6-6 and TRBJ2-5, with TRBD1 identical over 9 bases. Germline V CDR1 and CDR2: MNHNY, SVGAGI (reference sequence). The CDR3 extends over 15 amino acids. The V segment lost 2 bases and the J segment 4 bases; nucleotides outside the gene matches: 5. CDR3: CASSYGTGFSETQYF. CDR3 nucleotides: TGTGCCAGCAGTTACGGGACAGGGTTTTCAGAGACCCAGTACTTC.

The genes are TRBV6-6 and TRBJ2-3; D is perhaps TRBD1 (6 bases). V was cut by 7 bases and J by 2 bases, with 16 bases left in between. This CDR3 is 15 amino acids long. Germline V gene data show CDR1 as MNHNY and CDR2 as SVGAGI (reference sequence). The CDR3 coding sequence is TGTGCCAGCAACAGCAGGGGAGCGGACACAGATACGCAGTATTTT. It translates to CASNSRGADTDTQYF.

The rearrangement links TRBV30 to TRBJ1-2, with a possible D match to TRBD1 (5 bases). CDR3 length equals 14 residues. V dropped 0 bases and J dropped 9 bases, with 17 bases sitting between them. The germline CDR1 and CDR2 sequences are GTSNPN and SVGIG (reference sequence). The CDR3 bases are TGTGCCTGGAGTGTACTGTTGGGGACTGGAAGCTACACCTTC. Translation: CAWSVLLGTGSYTF.

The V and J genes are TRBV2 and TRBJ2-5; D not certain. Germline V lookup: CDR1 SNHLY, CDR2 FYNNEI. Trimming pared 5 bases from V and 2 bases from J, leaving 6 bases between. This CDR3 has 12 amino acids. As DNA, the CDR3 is TGTGCCAGCAGTTCAACTCAAGAGACCCAGTACTTC. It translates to CASSSTQETQYF.

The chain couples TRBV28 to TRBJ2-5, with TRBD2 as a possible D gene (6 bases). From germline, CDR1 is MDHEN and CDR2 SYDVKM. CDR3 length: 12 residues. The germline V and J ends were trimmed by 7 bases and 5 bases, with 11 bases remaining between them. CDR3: CASTTSYETQYF. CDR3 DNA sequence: TGTGCCAGCACGACTAGTTACGAGACCCAGTACTTC.

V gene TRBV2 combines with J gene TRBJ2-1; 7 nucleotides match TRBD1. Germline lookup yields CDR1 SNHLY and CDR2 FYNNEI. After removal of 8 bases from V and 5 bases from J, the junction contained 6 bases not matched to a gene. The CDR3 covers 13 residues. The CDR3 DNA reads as TGTGCCAGCGACAGGGATACGGACAATGAGCAGTTCTTC. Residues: CASDRDTDNEQFF.